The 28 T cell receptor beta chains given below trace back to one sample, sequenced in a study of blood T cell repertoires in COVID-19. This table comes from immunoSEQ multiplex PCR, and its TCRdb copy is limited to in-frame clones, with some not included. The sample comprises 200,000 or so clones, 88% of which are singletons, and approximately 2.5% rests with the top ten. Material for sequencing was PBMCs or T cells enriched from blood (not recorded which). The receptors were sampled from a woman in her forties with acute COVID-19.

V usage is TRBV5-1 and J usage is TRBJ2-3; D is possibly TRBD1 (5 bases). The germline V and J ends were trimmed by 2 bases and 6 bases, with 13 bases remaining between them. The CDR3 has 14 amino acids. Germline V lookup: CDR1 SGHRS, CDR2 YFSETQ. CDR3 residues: CASSFGGAHDTQYF. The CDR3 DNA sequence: TGCGCCAGCAGCTTTGGTGGGGCACATGATACGCAGTATTTT. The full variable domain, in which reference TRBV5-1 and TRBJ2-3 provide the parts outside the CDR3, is KAGVTQTPRYLIKTRGQQVTLSCSPISGHRSVSWYQQTPGQGLQFLFEYFSETQRNKGNFPGRFSGRQFSNSRSEMNVSTLELGDSALYLCASSFGGAHDTQYFGPGTRLTVL.

In nucleotides, the CDR3 is TGTGCCAGCAGCCTAGCGAGGAGCTCCTACGAGCAGTACTTC. Its protein product is CASSLARSSYEQYF. The rearrangement links TRBV3-1 (or the pseudogene TRBV3-2) to TRBJ2-7; tentative D call: TRBD2 (5 bases). The V end was cut by 4 bases, the J end by 0 bases, with 10 bases between. CDR3 length: 14 amino acids. Per germline, CDR1 LGHDT and CDR2 YNNKEL (reference sequence).

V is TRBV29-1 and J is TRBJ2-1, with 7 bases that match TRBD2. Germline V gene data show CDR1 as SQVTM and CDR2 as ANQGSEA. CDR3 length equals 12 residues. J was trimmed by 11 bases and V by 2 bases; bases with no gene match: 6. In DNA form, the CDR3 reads TGCAGCGTTGAAAGGGAGGGCCACCAGCAGTTCTTC. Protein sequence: CSVEREGHQQFF.

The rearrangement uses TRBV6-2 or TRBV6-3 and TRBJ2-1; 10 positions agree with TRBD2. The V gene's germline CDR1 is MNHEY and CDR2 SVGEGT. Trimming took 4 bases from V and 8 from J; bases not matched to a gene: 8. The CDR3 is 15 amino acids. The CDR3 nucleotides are TGTGCCAGCAGTTCCCCTAGCGGGAGCAGGTATGAGCAGTTCTTC. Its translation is CASSSPSGSRYEQFF.

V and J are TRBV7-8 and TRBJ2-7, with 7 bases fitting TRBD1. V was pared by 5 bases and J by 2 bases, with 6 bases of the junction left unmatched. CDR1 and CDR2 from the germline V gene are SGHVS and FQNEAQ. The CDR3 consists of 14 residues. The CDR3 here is CASSPDRSTYEQYF. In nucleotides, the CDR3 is TGTGCCAGCAGCCCGGACAGGAGTACCTACGAGCAGTACTTC.

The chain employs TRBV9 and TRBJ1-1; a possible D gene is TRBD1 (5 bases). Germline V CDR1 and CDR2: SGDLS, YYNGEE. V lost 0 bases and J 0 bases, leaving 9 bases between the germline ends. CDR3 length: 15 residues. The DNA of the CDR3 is TGTGCCAGCAGCGTAGACGACAGAATGAACACTGAAGCTTTCTTT. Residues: CASSVDDRMNTEAFF. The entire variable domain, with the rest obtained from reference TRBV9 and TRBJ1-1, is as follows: DSGVTQTPKHLITATGQRVTLRCSPRSGDLSVYWYQQSLDQGLQFLIQYYNGEERAKGNILERFSAQQFPDLHSELNLSSLELGDSALYFCASSVDDRMNTEAFFGQGTRLTVV.

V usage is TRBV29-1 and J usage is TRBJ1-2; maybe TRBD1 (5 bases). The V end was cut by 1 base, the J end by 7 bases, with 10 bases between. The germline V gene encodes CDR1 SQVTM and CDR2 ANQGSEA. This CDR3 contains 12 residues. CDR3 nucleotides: TGCAGCGTTGAAGGGCAGGGAAGTGGCTACACCTTC. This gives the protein CSVEGQGSGYTF.

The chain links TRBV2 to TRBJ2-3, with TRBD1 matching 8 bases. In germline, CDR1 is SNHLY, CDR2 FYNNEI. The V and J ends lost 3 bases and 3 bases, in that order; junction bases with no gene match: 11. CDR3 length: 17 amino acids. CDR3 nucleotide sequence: TGTGCCAGCAGTGATGGGGGACGGACAGGGTATACAGATACGCAGTATTTT. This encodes CASSDGGRTGYTDTQYF.

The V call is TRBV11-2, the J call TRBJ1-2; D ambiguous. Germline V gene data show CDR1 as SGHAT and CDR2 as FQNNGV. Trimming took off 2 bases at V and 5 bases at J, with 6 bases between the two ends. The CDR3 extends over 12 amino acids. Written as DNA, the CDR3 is TGTGCCAGCAGCTTAAGGGAGTATGGCTACACCTTC. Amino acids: CASSLREYGYTF. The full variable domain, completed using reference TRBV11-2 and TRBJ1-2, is EAGVAQSPRYKIIEKRQSVAFWCNPISGHATLYWYQQILGQGPKLLIQFQNNGVVDDSQLPKDRFSAERLKGVDSTLKIQPAKLEDSAVYLCASSLREYGYTFGSGTRLTVV.

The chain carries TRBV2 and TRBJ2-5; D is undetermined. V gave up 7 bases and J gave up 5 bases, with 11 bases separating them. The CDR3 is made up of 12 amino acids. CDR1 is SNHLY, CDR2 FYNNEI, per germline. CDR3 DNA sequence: TGTGCCAGCAATTCGCTAGAGGAGACCCAGTACTTC. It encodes CASNSLEETQYF.

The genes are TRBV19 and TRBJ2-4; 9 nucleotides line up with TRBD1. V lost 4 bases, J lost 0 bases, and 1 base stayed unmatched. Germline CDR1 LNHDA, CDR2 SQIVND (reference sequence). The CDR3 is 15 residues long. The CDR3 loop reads CASSKDRGAKNIQYF. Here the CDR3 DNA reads TGTGCCAGTAGTAAGGACAGGGGAGCCAAAAACATTCAGTACTTC.

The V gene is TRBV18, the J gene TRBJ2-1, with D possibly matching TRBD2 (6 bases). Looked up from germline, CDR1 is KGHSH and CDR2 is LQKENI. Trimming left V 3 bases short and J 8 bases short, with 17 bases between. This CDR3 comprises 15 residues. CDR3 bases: TGTGCCAGCTCACCGAGCGGGCTAGTAGGAGATGAGCAGTTCTTC. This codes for CASSPSGLVGDEQFF.

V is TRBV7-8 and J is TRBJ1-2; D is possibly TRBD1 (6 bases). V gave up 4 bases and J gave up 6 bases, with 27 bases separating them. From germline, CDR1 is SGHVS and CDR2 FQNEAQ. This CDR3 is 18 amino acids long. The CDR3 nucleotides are TGTGCCAGCAGCTCAGACCTGGACAGCGCCACACCATTCAATGGCTACACCTTC. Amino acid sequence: CASSSDLDSATPFNGYTF. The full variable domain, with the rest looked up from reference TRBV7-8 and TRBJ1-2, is GAGVSQSPRYKVAKRGQDVALRCDPISGHVSLFWYQQALGQGPEFLTYFQNEAQLDKSGLPSDRFFAERPEGSVSTLKIQRTQQEDSAVYLCASSSDLDSATPFNGYTFGSGTRLTVV.

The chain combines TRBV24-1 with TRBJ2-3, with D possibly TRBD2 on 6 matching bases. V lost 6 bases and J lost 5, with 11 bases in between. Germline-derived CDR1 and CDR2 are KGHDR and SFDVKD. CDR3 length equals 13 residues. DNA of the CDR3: TGTGCCACCAGTACGGGAGTCAGAGATACGCAGTATTTT. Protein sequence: CATSTGVRDTQYF.

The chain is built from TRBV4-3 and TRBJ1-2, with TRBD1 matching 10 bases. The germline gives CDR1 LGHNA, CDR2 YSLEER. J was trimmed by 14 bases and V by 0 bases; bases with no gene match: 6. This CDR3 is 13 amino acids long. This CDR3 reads CASSQDRQGASTF. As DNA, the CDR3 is TGCGCCAGCAGCCAAGATAGACAGGGGGCGAGTACCTTC.

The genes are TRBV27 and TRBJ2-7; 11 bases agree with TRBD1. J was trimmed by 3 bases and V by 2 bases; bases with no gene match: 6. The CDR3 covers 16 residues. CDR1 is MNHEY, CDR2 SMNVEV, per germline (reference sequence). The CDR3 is CASSLIGQGANYEQYF. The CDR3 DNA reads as TGTGCCAGCAGTTTAATTGGACAGGGGGCAAACTACGAGCAGTACTTC.

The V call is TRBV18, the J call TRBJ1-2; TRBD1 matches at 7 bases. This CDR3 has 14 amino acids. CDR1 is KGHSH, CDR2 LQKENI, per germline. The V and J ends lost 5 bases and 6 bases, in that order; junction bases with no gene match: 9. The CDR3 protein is CASSSRQGRDGYTF. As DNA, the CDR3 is TGTGCCAGCTCAAGCAGACAGGGAAGGGATGGCTACACCTTC.

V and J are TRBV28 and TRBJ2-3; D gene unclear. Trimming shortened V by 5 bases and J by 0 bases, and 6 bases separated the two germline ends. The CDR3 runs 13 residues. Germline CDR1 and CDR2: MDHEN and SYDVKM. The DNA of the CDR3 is TGTGCCAGCAGTCTTGTGAGCACAGATACGCAGTATTTT. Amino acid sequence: CASSLVSTDTQYF.

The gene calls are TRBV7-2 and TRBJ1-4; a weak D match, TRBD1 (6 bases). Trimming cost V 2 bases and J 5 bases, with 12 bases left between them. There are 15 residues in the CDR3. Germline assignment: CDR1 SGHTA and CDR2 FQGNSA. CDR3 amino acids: CASSLSGGQNEKLFF. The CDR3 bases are TGTGCCAGCAGCTTAAGCGGGGGACAAAATGAAAAACTGTTTTTT.

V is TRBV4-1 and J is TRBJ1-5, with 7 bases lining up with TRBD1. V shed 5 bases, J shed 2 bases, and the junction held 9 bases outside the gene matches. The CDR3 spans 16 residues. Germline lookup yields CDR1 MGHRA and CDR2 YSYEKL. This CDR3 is CASSGVTGWGNQPQHF. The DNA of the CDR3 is TGCGCCAGCAGCGGTGTGACAGGGTGGGGCAATCAGCCCCAGCATTTT.

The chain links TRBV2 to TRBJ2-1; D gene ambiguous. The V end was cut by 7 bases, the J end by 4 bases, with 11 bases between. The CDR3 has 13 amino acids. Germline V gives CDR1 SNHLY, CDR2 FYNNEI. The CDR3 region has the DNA TGTGCCAGCAACCCCACTGGTTACAATGAGCAGTTCTTC. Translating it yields CASNPTGYNEQFF.

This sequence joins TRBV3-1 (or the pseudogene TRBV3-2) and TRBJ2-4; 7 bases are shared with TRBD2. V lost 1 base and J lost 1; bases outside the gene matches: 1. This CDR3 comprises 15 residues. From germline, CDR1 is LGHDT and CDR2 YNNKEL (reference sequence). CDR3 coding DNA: TGTGCCAGCAGCCAAGTCGGGGGGGCCAAAAACATTCAGTACTTC. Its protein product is CASSQVGGAKNIQYF.

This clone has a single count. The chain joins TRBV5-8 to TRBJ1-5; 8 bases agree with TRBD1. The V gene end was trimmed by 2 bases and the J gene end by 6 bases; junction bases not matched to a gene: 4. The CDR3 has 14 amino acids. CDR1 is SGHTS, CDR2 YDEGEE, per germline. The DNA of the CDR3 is TGTGCCAGCAGCTTCGGACAGGGTGGTCAGCCCCAGCATTTT. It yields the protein CASSFGQGGQPQHF.

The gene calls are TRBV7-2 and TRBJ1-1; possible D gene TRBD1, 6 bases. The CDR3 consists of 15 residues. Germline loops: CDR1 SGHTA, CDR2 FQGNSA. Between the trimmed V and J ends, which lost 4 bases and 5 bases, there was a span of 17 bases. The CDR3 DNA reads TGTGCCAGCAGCTACCCCAACAGGGAGGGGACTGAAGCTTTCTTT. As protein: CASSYPNREGTEAFF.

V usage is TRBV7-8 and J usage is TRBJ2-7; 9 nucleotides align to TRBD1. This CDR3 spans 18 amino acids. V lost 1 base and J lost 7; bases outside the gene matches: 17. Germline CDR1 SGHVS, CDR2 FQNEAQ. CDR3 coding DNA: TGTGCCAGCAGCTTAGTCGCAGGGGGACAGGGATTTGTTGGGGAGCAGTACTTC. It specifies CASSLVAGGQGFVGEQYF.

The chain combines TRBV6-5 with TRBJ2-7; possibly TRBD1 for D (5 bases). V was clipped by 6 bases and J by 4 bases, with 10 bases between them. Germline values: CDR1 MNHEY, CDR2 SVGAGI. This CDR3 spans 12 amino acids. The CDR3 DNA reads TGTGCCAGCAGACCTGACAGATACGAGCAGTACTTC. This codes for CASRPDRYEQYF.

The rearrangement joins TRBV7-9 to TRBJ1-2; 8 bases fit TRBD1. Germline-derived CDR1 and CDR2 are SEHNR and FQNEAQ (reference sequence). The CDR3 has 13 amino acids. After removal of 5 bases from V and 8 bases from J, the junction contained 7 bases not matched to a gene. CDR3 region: CASSTQGAEGYTF. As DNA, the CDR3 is TGTGCCAGCAGCACTCAGGGGGCTGAGGGCTACACCTTC.

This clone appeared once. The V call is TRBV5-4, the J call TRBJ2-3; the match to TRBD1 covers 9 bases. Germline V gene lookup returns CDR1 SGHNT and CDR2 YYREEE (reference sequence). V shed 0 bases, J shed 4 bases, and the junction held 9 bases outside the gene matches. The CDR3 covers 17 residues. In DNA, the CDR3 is TGTGCCAGCAGCTTGGAAGGACAGGGGATAGGGGCAGATACGCAGTATTTT. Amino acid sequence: CASSLEGQGIGADTQYF.